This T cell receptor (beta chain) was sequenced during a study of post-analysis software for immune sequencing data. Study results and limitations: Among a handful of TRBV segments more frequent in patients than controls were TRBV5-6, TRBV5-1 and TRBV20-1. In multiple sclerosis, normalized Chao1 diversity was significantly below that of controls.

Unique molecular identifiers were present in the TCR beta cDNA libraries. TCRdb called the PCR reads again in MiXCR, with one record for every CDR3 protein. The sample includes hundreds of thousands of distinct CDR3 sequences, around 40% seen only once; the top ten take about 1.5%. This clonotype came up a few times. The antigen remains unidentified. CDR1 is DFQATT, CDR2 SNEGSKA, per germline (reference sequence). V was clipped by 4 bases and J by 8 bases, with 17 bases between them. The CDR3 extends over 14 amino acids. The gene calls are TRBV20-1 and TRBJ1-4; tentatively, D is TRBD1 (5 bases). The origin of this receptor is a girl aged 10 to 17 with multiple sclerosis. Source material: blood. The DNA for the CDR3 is TGCAGTGCTACCAAGTTCCGGGCAGGGGAAAAACTGTTTTTT. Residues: CSATKFRAGEKLFF.